Listed here are 13 T cell receptor beta chains from one sample, sequenced in a study of blood T cell repertoires in COVID-19. Produced via immunoSEQ multiplex PCR; TCRdb's table is partial and in-frame only. In the table there are about 170,000 clones, about nine tenths of which are singletons. Sequenced input: PBMCs or T cells enriched from blood (not recorded which). The receptors were sampled from a young woman who had recovered from COVID-19.

The V call is TRBV4-3, the J call TRBJ2-3; 7 bases line up with TRBD2. Trimming at V came to 0 bases and at J to 5 bases, leaving 11 bases not matched to a gene. Germline loops: CDR1 LGHNA, CDR2 YSLEER. CDR3 size: 17 residues. In nucleotides, the CDR3 is TGCGCCAGCAGCCAAGATTGGCGGCTAGCGGCCGGAGATACGCAGTATTTT. Translation: CASSQDWRLAAGDTQYF.

This clone was counted between two and nine times. The chain has TRBV7-3 and TRBJ2-2; TRBD2 matches at 11 bases. Germline V gene data show CDR1 as SGHTA and CDR2 as FQGTGA. V lost 0 bases and J lost 6; bases outside the gene matches: 6. This CDR3 region has 17 residues. This CDR3 reads CASSLTSLAGGAGELFF. Written as DNA, the CDR3 is TGTGCCAGCAGCTTAACGTCCCTAGCGGGAGGTGCCGGGGAGCTGTTTTTT. Based on the CDR3 plus reference TRBV7-3 and TRBJ2-2, the full variable domain is GAGVSQTPSNKVTEKGKYVELRCDPISGHTALYWYRQSLGQGPEFLIYFQGTGAADDSGLPNDRFFAVRPEGSVSTLKIQRTERGDSAVYLCASSLTSLAGGAGELFFGEGSRLTVL.

The chain combines TRBV19 with TRBJ1-1; D gene ambiguous. The CDR3 length is 14 residues. Germline lookup yields CDR1 LNHDA and CDR2 SQIVND (reference sequence). Trimming shortened V by 0 bases and J by 6 bases, and 11 bases separated the two germline ends. The CDR3 region has the DNA TGTGCCAGTAGTATAGAGGTGACGAGGCCTGAAGCTTTCTTT. This encodes CASSIEVTRPEAFF.

The chain recombines TRBV11-2 with TRBJ2-1; tentatively, D is TRBD2 (6 bases). The CDR3 consists of 14 residues. Between the trimmed V and J ends, which lost 8 bases and 4 bases, there was a span of 15 bases. The germline V gene has CDR1 SGHAT and CDR2 FQNNGV. CDR3 loop: CASGLTAGYNEQFF. For the CDR3, the DNA is TGTGCCAGCGGCCTAACGGCGGGATACAATGAGCAGTTCTTC.

The CDR3 is CASSSLTISGANVLTF. Here the CDR3 DNA reads TGTGCCAGCAGTTCCCTCACTATCTCTGGGGCCAACGTCCTGACTTTC. This chain connects TRBV27 to TRBJ2-6; the D is unclear. This CDR3 is built from 16 residues. The V gene lost 4 bases and the J gene lost 0 bases, with 10 bases spanning the gap. CDR1 and CDR2 from the germline V gene are MNHEY and SMNVEV (reference sequence).

The chain uses TRBV4-3 and TRBJ1-5; a weak D match, TRBD1 (5 bases). Germline CDR1 and CDR2: LGHNA and YSLEER. V lost 0 bases and J 3 bases, leaving 12 bases between the germline ends. The length of the CDR3 is 16 residues. In DNA form, the CDR3 reads TGCGCCAGCAGCCAAGATCGTAGGGGCGTCAATCAGCCCCAGCATTTT. This gives the protein CASSQDRRGVNQPQHF.

This clone has just one count. The chain combines TRBV7-9 with TRBJ2-3; 14 nucleotides line up with TRBD2. From germline, CDR1 is SEHNR and CDR2 FQNEAQ (reference sequence). The CDR3 spans 17 residues. V lost 5 bases and J lost 4; bases outside the gene matches: 8. CDR3 sequence (DNA): TGTGCCAGCAGCCCGCCGGGACTAGCGGGAGTTGCAGATACGCAGTATTTT. The encoded protein is CASSPPGLAGVADTQYF.

The count of this clone is one. The genes are TRBV9 and TRBJ2-3, with 7 bases matching TRBD2. The V and J ends lost 4 bases and 1 base, in that order; junction bases with no gene match: 15. This CDR3 has 18 amino acids. Germline values: CDR1 SGDLS, CDR2 YYNGEE. The CDR3 reads CASSFPGGSIVGTDTQYF. DNA of the CDR3: TGTGCCAGCAGCTTCCCGGGCGGGAGTATAGTTGGCACAGATACGCAGTATTTT.

The rearrangement uses TRBV9 and TRBJ1-2; tentatively, D is TRBD1 (5 bases). The CDR3 consists of 16 residues. V was pared by 3 bases and J by 0 bases, with 15 bases between. Looked up from germline, CDR1 is SGDLS and CDR2 is YYNGEE. CDR3 residues: CASSGGRTLANYGYTF. The DNA for the CDR3 is TGTGCCAGCAGCGGCGGACGGACACTTGCTAACTATGGCTACACCTTC.

This chain connects TRBV28 to TRBJ1-4, with D maybe TRBD1 (5 bases). V was clipped by 6 bases and J by 0 bases, with 17 bases between them. The CDR3 length is 17 residues. Germline V gene sequence: CDR1 MDHEN, CDR2 SYDVKM. CDR3 loop: CASSPAGGSATNEKLFF. The DNA of the CDR3 is TGTGCCAGCAGCCCCGCCGGGGGATCAGCAACTAATGAAAAACTGTTTTTT. Full variable domain (missing parts from reference TRBV28 and TRBJ1-4): DVKVTQSSRYLVKRTGEKVFLECVQDMDHENMFWYRQDPGLGLRLIYFSYDVKMKEKGDIPEGYSVSREKKERFSLILESASTNQTSMYLCASSPAGGSATNEKLFFGSGTQLSVL.

As DNA, the CDR3 is TGTGCCAGCAGTGGACGGGACAGACTGAACACTGAAGCTTTCTTT. Protein: CASSGRDRLNTEAFF. V usage is TRBV27 and J usage is TRBJ1-1; 7 bases map to TRBD1. Germline V CDR1 and CDR2: MNHEY, SMNVEV (reference sequence). This CDR3 is built from 15 residues. Germline trimming cut 5 bases from V and 0 bases from J; bases unmatched to any gene: 6.

The chain recombines TRBV7-2 with TRBJ1-4; possible D gene TRBD1, 6 bases. This CDR3 region has 13 residues. Between the trimmed V and J ends, which lost 0 bases and 8 bases, there was a span of 7 bases. Germline CDR1 reads SGHTA; CDR2 reads FQGNSA. The chain's CDR3 is CASSLARGEKLFF. DNA for the CDR3: TGTGCCAGCAGCTTAGCCAGGGGCGAAAAACTGTTTTTT.

The chain couples TRBV7-8 to TRBJ2-7, with D possibly TRBD1 on 6 matching bases. Germline loops: CDR1 SGHVS, CDR2 FQNEAQ. The V gene lost 5 bases and the J gene lost 3 bases, with 11 bases spanning the gap. This CDR3 contains 13 residues. CDR3 in amino acids: CASSTGTYYEQYF. CDR3 nucleotide sequence: TGTGCCAGCAGCACCGGGACATACTACGAGCAGTACTTC.